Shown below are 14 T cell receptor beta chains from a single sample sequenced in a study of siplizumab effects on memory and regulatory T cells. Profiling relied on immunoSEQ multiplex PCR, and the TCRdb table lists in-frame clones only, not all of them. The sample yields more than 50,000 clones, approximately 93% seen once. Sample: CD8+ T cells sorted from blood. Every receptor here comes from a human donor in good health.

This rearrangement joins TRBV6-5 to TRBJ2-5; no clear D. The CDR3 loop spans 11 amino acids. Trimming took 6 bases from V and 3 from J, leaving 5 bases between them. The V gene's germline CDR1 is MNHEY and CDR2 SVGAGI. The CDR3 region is CASSVEETQYF. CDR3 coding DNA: TGTGCCAGCAGCGTCGAAGAGACCCAGTACTTC.

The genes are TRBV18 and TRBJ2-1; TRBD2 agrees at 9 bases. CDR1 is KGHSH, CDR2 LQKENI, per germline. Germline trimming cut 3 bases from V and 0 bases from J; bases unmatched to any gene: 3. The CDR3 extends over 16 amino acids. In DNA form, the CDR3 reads TGTGCCAGCTCACCCTATAGCGGGAGCTCCTACAATGAGCAGTTCTTC. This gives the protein CASSPYSGSSYNEQFF.

CDR3 loop: CASSLGSLGADTQYF. CDR3 nucleotide sequence: TGTGCCAGCAGCTTAGGTTCCCTCGGGGCAGATACGCAGTATTTT. This chain joins TRBV7-9 and TRBJ2-3; a possible D gene is TRBD2 (5 bases). This CDR3 comprises 15 residues. Germline CDR1 is SEHNR and CDR2 is FQNEAQ (reference sequence). Trimming removed 1 base at V and 4 bases at J, with 12 bases between.

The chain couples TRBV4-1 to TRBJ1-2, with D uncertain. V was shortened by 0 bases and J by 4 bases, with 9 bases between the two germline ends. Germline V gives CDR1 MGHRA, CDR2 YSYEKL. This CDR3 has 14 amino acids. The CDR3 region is CASSQDRTAYGYTF. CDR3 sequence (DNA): TGCGCCAGCAGCCAAGATCGAACAGCCTATGGCTACACCTTC.

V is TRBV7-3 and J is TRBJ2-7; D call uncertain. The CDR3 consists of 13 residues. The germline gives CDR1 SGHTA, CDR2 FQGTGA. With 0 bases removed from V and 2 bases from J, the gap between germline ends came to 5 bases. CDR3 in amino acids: CASSLTMTYEQYF. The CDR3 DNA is TGTGCCAGCAGCTTAACTATGACCTACGAGCAGTACTTC.

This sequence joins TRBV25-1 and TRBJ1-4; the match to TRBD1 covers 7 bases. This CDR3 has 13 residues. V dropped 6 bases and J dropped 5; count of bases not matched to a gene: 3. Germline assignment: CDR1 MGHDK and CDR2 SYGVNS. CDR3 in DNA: TGTGCCAGCAGCCCAGGGGGGAATGAAAAACTGTTTTTT. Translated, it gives CASSPGGNEKLFF.

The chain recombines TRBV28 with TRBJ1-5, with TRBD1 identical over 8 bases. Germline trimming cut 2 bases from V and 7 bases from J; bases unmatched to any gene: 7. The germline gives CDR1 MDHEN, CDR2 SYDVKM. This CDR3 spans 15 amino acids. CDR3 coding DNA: TGTGCCAGCAGTTTAGGACAGGGATACAGACAGCCCCAGCATTTT. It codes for CASSLGQGYRQPQHF.

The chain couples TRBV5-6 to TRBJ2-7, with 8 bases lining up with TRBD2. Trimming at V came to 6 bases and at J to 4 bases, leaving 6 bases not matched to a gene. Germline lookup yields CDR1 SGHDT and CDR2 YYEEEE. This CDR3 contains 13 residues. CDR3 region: CASTSREGYEQYF. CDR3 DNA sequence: TGTGCCAGCACCAGCCGGGAGGGATACGAGCAGTACTTC.

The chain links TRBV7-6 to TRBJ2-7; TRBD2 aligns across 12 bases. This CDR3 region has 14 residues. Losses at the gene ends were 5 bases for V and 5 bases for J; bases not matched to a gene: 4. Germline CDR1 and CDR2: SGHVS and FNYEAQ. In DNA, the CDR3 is TGTGCCAGCAGCCTTCGACTAGCGGGAGACGAGCAGTACTTC. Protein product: CASSLRLAGDEQYF.

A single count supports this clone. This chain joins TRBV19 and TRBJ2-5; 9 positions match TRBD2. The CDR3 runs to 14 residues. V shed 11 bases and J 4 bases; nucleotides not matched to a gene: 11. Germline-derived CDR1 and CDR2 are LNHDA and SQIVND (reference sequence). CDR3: CASNSGSDGETQYF. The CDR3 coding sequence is TGTGCCTCGAATAGCGGGAGCGACGGAGAGACCCAGTACTTC. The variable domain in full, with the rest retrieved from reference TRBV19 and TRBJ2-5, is DGGITQSPKYLFRKEGQNVTLSCEQNLNHDAMYWYRQDPGQGLRLIYYSQIVNDFQKGDIAEGYSVSREKKESFPLTVTSAQKNPTAFYLCASNSGSDGETQYFGPGTRLLVL.

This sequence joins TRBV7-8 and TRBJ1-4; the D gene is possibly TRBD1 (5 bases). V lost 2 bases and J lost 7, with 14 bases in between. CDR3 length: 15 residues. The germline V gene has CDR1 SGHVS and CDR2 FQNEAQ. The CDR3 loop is CASSLFGGDGEKLFF. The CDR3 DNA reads TGTGCCAGCAGCTTATTTGGGGGGGACGGTGAAAAACTGTTTTTT.

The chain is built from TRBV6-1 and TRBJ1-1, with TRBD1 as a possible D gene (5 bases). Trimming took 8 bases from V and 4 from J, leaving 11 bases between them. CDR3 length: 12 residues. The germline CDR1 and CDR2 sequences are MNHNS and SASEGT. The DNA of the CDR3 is TGTGCCAGCGAGTTGGGGGGCACTGAAGCTTTCTTT. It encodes CASELGGTEAFF.

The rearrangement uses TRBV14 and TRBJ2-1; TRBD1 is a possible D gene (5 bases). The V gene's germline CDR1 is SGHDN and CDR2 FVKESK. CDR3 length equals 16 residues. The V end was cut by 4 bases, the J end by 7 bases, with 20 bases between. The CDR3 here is CASSPRGGKGWNEQFF. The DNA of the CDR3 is TGTGCCAGCAGCCCCCGTGGTGGAAAGGGGTGGAATGAGCAGTTCTTC.

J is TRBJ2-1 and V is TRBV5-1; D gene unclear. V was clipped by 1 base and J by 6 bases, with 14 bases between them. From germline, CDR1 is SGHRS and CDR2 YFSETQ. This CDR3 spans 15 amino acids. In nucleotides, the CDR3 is TGCGCCAGCAGCTTGAGGACGTTGGGTTTCAATGAGCAGTTCTTC. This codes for CASSLRTLGFNEQFF.